Shown below are 29 T cell receptor beta chains from a single sample sequenced in a study of shared clonotypes between healthy human individuals. Profiling relied on immunoSEQ multiplex PCR, and the TCRdb table lists in-frame clones only, not all of them. This table has roughly 2,500,000 clones, approximately 93% appearing once. The sample consisted of naive CD4+ T cells from PBMCs. Subset meaning: CD45RA+ positively selected. Receptors were obtained from a man younger than 30 in good health. Some clones in this sample may be carry-over from other donors' samples.

The chain has TRBV6-5 and TRBJ2-5; no reliable D call. The V end was cut by 6 bases, the J end by 2 bases, with 10 bases between. Germline V gives CDR1 MNHEY, CDR2 SVGAGI. The CDR3 has 13 residues. The CDR3 DNA sequence: TGTGCCAGCAGGCCGGGCCCTCAAGAGACCCAGTACTTC. This translates into CASRPGPQETQYF.

This chain uses TRBV19 with TRBJ2-4, with TRBD2 matching over 7 bases. Germline CDR1 is LNHDA and CDR2 is SQIVND (reference sequence). The junction had 6 bases not matched to a gene; V was cut back by 8 bases and J by 11 bases. CDR3 size: 11 residues. The chain's CDR3 is CASDREGLQYF. In DNA form, the CDR3 reads TGTGCCAGTGATAGGGAGGGCCTTCAGTACTTC.

The chain has TRBV9 and TRBJ2-2, with 9 nucleotides matching TRBD1. V lost 3 bases, J lost 5 bases, and 2 bases stayed unmatched. There are 14 residues in the CDR3. Germline CDR1 reads SGDLS; CDR2 reads YYNGEE. The CDR3 DNA is TGTGCCAGCAGCGACGGGACAGGGACCGGGGAGCTGTTTTTT. It yields the protein CASSDGTGTGELFF.

The V call is TRBV5-4, the J call TRBJ1-2; D gene ambiguous. The CDR3 loop spans 15 amino acids. V lost 2 bases and J lost 3, with 14 bases in between. Germline V gene sequence: CDR1 SGHNT, CDR2 YYREEE (reference sequence). CDR3: CASSFQLGQYYGYTF. Written as DNA, the CDR3 is TGTGCCAGCAGCTTTCAGCTAGGGCAATACTATGGCTACACCTTC. Full variable domain (rest looked up from reference TRBV5-4 and TRBJ1-2): ETGVTQSPTHLIKTRGQQVTLRCSSQSGHNTVSWYQQALGQGPQFIFQYYREEENGRGNFPPRFSGLQFPNYSSELNVNALELDDSALYLCASSFQLGQYYGYTFGSGTRLTVV.

The V call is TRBV5-4, the J call TRBJ2-3; TRBD2 aligns across 7 bases. This CDR3 has 16 residues. With 4 bases clipped from V and 1 base from J, the junction kept 9 bases outside the gene matches. Germline V gene sequence: CDR1 SGHNT, CDR2 YYREEE (reference sequence). In nucleotides, the CDR3 is TGTGCCAGCAGCCCGAGACTAGCCCCTGGCACAGATACGCAGTATTTT. Translating gives CASSPRLAPGTDTQYF.

The chain uses TRBV6-1 and TRBJ1-2, with 7 bases aligning to TRBD1. The CDR3 is made up of 14 amino acids. The junction had 6 bases not matched to a gene; V was cut back by 1 base and J by 7 bases. Per germline, CDR1 MNHNS and CDR2 SASEGT. The CDR3 is CASSEGYRGSGYTF. For the CDR3, the DNA is TGTGCCAGCAGTGAAGGCTACAGGGGATCTGGCTACACCTTC.

The rearrangement links TRBV19 to TRBJ1-1; D might be TRBD1 (5 bases). This CDR3 has 17 amino acids. V was cut by 0 bases and J by 6 bases, with 20 bases left in between. The germline V gene has CDR1 LNHDA and CDR2 SQIVND (reference sequence). The CDR3 sequence: CASSIDPGYDLFPEAFF. The DNA of the CDR3 is TGTGCCAGTAGTATAGATCCAGGGTATGATCTCTTTCCTGAAGCTTTCTTT.

The chain recombines TRBV5-1 with TRBJ2-2; D perhaps matches TRBD1 (7 bases). Germline CDR1 reads SGHRS; CDR2 reads YFSETQ. The CDR3 has 16 amino acids. V shed 5 bases and J shed 5 bases, with 19 bases lying between them. Here the CDR3 DNA reads TGCGCCAGCAGACCCGTCCCAGGGGGAGGTACCGGGGAGCTGTTTTTT. Translating gives CASRPVPGGGTGELFF.

This chain uses TRBV5-1 with TRBJ2-1; 11 bases align to TRBD2. The germline V gene has CDR1 SGHRS and CDR2 YFSETQ. With V trimmed by 0 bases and J by 4 bases, 6 bases remained unmatched. The CDR3 has 17 residues. CDR3 loop: CASSLASGTSGYNEQFF. CDR3 bases: TGCGCCAGCAGCTTGGCATCCGGGACTAGCGGTTACAATGAGCAGTTCTTC. The full variable domain, in which reference TRBV5-1 and TRBJ2-1 provide the parts outside the CDR3, is KAGVTQTPRYLIKTRGQQVTLSCSPISGHRSVSWYQQTPGQGLQFLFEYFSETQRNKGNFPGRFSGRQFSNSRSEMNVSTLELGDSALYLCASSLASGTSGYNEQFFGPGTRLTVL.

The chain uses TRBV18 and TRBJ1-3; D call uncertain. Germline V gene sequence: CDR1 KGHSH, CDR2 LQKENI. The V end was cut by 3 bases, the J end by 5 bases, with 14 bases between. The CDR3 runs to 15 residues. The DNA for the CDR3 is TGTGCCAGCTCACCGAGCGGTTCTCTTAGAAACACCATATATTTT. This encodes CASSPSGSLRNTIYF.

This chain connects TRBV5-6 to TRBJ2-3, with 7 positions matching TRBD1. The CDR3 sequence is 15 residues long. V was pared by 0 bases and J by 7 bases, with 8 bases of the junction left unmatched. Germline V CDR1 and CDR2: SGHDT, YYEEEE. As DNA, the CDR3 is TGTGCCAGCAGCTTGGAAGGGACAGCGGCAAATACGCAGTATTTT. Translation: CASSLEGTAANTQYF. The full variable domain, rest sourced from reference TRBV5-6 and TRBJ2-3, is DAGVTQSPTHLIKTRGQQVTLRCSPKSGHDTVSWYQQALGQGPQFIFQYYEEEERQRGNFPDRFSGHQFPNYSSELNVNALLLGDSALYLCASSLEGTAANTQYFGPGTRLTVL.

The chain combines TRBV28 with TRBJ2-1; 12 bases agree with TRBD1. V trimming: 6 bases; J trimming: 8 bases; junction bases outside the gene matches: 8. Germline V gives CDR1 MDHEN, CDR2 SYDVKM. The CDR3 loop spans 15 amino acids. The CDR3 nucleotides are TGTGCCAGCAGAGCCGGGACAGGGGGCACGGATGAGCAGTTCTTC. Translated: CASRAGTGGTDEQFF.

The chain recombines TRBV6-5 with TRBJ2-2; D uncertain. Per germline, CDR1 MNHEY and CDR2 SVGAGI. Trimming cost V 4 bases and J 4 bases, with 13 bases left between them. The CDR3 loop spans 15 amino acids. CDR3 in DNA: TGTGCCAGCAGTTCACAGACGGCGTTCACCGGGGAGCTGTTTTTT. Protein: CASSSQTAFTGELFF.

The J gene is TRBJ2-1, the V gene TRBV4-1; possibly TRBD2 for D (5 bases). Trimming removed 4 bases at V and 8 bases at J, with 12 bases between. Germline assignment: CDR1 MGHRA and CDR2 YSYEKL. The CDR3 runs to 13 residues. The CDR3 sequence: CASSPKGGYEQFF. Written as DNA, the CDR3 is TGCGCCAGCAGCCCAAAGGGCGGGTATGAGCAGTTCTTC.

This sequence joins TRBV9 and TRBJ2-7; 8 positions match TRBD1. The ends lost 0 bases at V and 2 bases at J; junction bases unmatched: 10. CDR1 SGDLS and CDR2 YYNGEE come from the germline V gene. CDR3 size: 17 residues. CDR3 DNA sequence: TGTGCCAGCAGCGTAGGCGGCAGGGGGCCCCTTGCCTACGAGCAGTACTTC. This codes for CASSVGGRGPLAYEQYF.

The chain employs TRBV9 and TRBJ2-5; D unresolved. The germline V gene encodes CDR1 SGDLS and CDR2 YYNGEE. The germline V and J ends were trimmed by 1 base and 1 base, with 14 bases remaining between them. The CDR3 contains 16 residues. In nucleotides, the CDR3 is TGTGCCAGCAGCGTATACCCATCTGAAGGCCAAGAGACCCAGTACTTC. This sequence encodes CASSVYPSEGQETQYF.

In regard to this clone: In the same sample, other DNA sequences code for this CDR3. The chain recombines TRBV4-3 with TRBJ1-1; TRBD1 matches at 7 bases. Germline CDR1 and CDR2: LGHNA and YSLEER. The CDR3 has 14 amino acids. The V gene end was trimmed by 1 base and the J gene end by 3 bases; junction bases not matched to a gene: 2. Written as DNA, the CDR3 is TGCGCCAGCAGCCAAGTAGACAGGGACACTGAAGCTTTCTTT. This translates into CASSQVDRDTEAFF.

The chain is built from TRBV14 and TRBJ2-1; 7 bases are a match to TRBD2. Germline CDR1 is SGHDN and CDR2 is FVKESK. The CDR3 totals 17 residues. The V segment lost 3 bases and the J segment 5 bases; nucleotides outside the gene matches: 13. In DNA form, the CDR3 reads TGTGCCAGCAGCCAGCAACGTCGGGCTAGCGGCAACAATGAGCAGTTCTTC. This codes for CASSQQRRASGNNEQFF.

V gene TRBV5-4 combines with J gene TRBJ2-1; 8 bases map to TRBD2. The J segment lost 6 bases and the V segment lost 4 bases, leaving 12 bases of the junction unmatched. The CDR3 has 16 residues. In germline, CDR1 is SGHNT, CDR2 YYREEE (reference sequence). CDR3 DNA: TGTGCCAGCAGCCACACTTCAGCGGGAGTCTTCAATGAGCAGTTCTTC. Its protein product is CASSHTSAGVFNEQFF.

This chain uses TRBV28 with TRBJ2-7; the match to TRBD1 covers 7 bases. Trimming took 5 bases from V and 2 from J; bases not matched to a gene: 6. Germline assignment: CDR1 MDHEN and CDR2 SYDVKM. This CDR3 spans 14 amino acids. The CDR3, as DNA: TGTGCCAGCAGTCCACAGACAGGGACCTACGAGCAGTACTTC. Translation gives CASSPQTGTYEQYF.

The rearrangement uses TRBV19 and TRBJ2-2, with D perhaps TRBD1 (5 bases). Per germline, CDR1 LNHDA and CDR2 SQIVND (reference sequence). The CDR3 extends over 15 amino acids. The V end lost 3 bases, the J end lost 4 bases, and 12 bases lay between the germline ends. The CDR3 loop reads CASSIQGSLTGELFF. As DNA, the CDR3 is TGTGCCAGTAGTATCCAGGGATCTCTCACCGGGGAGCTGTTTTTT.

V and J are TRBV7-8 and TRBJ2-7; 9 nucleotides align to TRBD2. This CDR3 spans 16 amino acids. Germline V CDR1 and CDR2: SGHVS, FQNEAQ. Trimming removed 5 bases from V and 3 bases from J; junction bases left unmatched: 11. The CDR3 coding sequence is TGTGCCAGCAGCCAACGGTTTAGCGGGAGTCTCTACGAGCAGTACTTC. Translated, it gives CASSQRFSGSLYEQYF.

This chain uses TRBV20-1 with TRBJ2-7; D may be TRBD1 (5 bases). This CDR3 spans 11 amino acids. The V gene's germline CDR1 is DFQATT and CDR2 SNEGSKA (reference sequence). V lost 5 bases and J lost 6, with 11 bases in between. The CDR3 DNA reads as TGCAGTGCTGCAGGGTTCGGCGAGCAGTACTTC. The encoded protein is CSAAGFGEQYF.

The rearrangement joins TRBV25-1 to TRBJ2-3, with a weak D call TRBD2 (5 bases). This CDR3 region has 13 residues. V was pared by 4 bases and J by 6 bases, with 11 bases between. CDR1 and CDR2 (germline): MGHDK, SYGVNS. The CDR3, as DNA: TGTGCCAGCAGTGTACTAGAAACCGATACGCAGTATTTT. Its protein product is CASSVLETDTQYF.

On this clone: This CDR3 is also generated by other DNA sequences in the sample. V gene TRBV7-9 combines with J gene TRBJ2-3; no definite D call. The CDR3 length is 14 residues. Trimming left V 1 base short and J 2 bases short, with 7 bases between. Germline lookup yields CDR1 SEHNR and CDR2 FQNEAQ (reference sequence). DNA for the CDR3: TGTGCCAGCAGCTTAGTTGCGGACACAGATACGCAGTATTTT. This encodes CASSLVADTDTQYF. The variable domain in full, with the rest retrieved from reference TRBV7-9 and TRBJ2-3, is DTGVSQNPRHKITKRGQNVTFRCDPISEHNRLYWYRQTLGQGPEFLTYFQNEAQLEKSRLLSDRFSAERPKGSFSTLEIQRTEQGDSAMYLCASSLVADTDTQYFGPGTRLTVL.

This clone was seen a single time. The chain uses TRBV6-6 and TRBJ1-1; D unclear. The CDR3 consists of 15 residues. The V gene's germline CDR1 is MNHNY and CDR2 SVGAGI (reference sequence). V dropped 8 bases and J dropped 4 bases, with 20 bases sitting between them. The CDR3 sequence is CASLVKTTVSTEAFF. Here the CDR3 DNA reads TGTGCCAGCCTCGTAAAGACAACAGTTAGCACTGAAGCTTTCTTT.

This clone was found once. The chain has TRBV6-1 and TRBJ1-1, with D possibly being TRBD1 (5 bases). With 7 bases removed from V and 0 bases from J, the gap between germline ends came to 15 bases. Germline CDR1 reads MNHNS; CDR2 reads SASEGT. This CDR3 has 15 amino acids. CDR3 amino acids: CASTEGHFMNTEAFF. CDR3 sequence (DNA): TGTGCCAGCACCGAAGGACACTTCATGAACACTGAAGCTTTCTTT.

V is TRBV28 and J is TRBJ2-3; D is possibly TRBD2 (6 bases). With 2 bases removed from V and 1 base from J, the gap between germline ends came to 10 bases. The length of the CDR3 is 15 residues. CDR1 MDHEN and CDR2 SYDVKM come from the germline V gene. CDR3 region: CASSLAGFGTDTQYF. The CDR3 bases are TGTGCCAGCAGTTTAGCGGGATTTGGCACAGATACGCAGTATTTT.

The V call is TRBV5-1, the J call TRBJ2-7; 9 nucleotides line up with TRBD2. CDR3 length: 15 amino acids. The germline CDR1 and CDR2 sequences are SGHRS and YFSETQ. Trimming cost V 5 bases and J 0 bases; bases outside gene matches: 6. The CDR3 DNA sequence: TGCGCCAGCAGAGCGGGAGGTTCCCCCTCCTACGAGCAGTACTTC. Its translation is CASRAGGSPSYEQYF.